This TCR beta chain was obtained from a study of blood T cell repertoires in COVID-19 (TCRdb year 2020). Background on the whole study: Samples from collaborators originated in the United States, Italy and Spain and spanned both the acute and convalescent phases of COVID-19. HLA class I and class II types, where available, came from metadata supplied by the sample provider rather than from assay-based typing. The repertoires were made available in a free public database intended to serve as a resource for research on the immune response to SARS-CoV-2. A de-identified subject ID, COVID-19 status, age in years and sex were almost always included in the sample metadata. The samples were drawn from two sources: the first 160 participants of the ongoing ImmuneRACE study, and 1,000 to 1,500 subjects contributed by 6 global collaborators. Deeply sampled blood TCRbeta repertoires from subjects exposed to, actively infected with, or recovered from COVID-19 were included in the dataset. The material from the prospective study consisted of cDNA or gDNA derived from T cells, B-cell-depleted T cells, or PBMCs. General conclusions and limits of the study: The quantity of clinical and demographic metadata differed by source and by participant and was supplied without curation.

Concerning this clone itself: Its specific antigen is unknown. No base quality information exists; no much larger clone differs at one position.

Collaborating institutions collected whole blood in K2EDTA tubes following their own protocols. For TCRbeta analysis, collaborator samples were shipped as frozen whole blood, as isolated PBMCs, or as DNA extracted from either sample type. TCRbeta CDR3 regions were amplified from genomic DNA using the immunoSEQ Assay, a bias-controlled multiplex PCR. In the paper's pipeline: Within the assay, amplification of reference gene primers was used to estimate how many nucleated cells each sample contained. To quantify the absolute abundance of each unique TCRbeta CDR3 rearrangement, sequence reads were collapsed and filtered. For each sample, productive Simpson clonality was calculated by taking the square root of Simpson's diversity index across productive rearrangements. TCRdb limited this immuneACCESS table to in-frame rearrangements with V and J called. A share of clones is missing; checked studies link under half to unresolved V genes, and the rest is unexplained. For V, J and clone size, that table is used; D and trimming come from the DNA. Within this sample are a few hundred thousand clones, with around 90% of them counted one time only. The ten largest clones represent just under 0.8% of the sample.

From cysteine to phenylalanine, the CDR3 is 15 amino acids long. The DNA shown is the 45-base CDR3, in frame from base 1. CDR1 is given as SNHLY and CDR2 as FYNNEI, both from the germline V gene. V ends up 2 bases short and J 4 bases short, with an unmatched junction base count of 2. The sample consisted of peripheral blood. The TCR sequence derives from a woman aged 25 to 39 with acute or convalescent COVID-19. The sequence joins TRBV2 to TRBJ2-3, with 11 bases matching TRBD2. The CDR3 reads CASSEIAGGPDTQYF. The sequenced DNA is TGTGCCAGCAGTGAAATAGCGGGAGGGCCAGATACGCAGTATTTT.